This T cell receptor beta chain was profiled in a study of monozygotic twins with inflammatory bowel disease. The TCR libraries each used total RNA (about 3,500 ng per library). Each UMI, carrying a 6-nucleotide sample barcode, came from template switching. TCRdb reanalyzed the 5' RACE reads and collapses them to one entry per CDR3 protein, without DNA. The listing records more than 300,000 distinct CDR3 sequences. Study-wide results and limits: Ultimately, a single strong signal or clonotype associated with IBD was not supported.

Comment on this clonotype: Its antigen is currently unknown.

The sequencing sample was made of blood. This TCR was sampled from a human donor with ulcerative colitis or Crohn's disease, or a healthy co-twin of an affected twin (not recorded which).

Here the CDR3 reads CASSLSHSSSYEQYF. The chain joins TRBV7-2 to TRBJ2-7; TCRdb designates TRBD1, a call that cannot be tested without DNA. Germline CDR1 is SGHTA and CDR2 is FQGNSA. The CDR3 has 15 residues. The entire variable domain, with the rest obtained from reference TRBV7-2 and TRBJ2-7, is as follows: GAGVSQSPSNKVTEKGKDVELRCDPISGHTALYWYRQSLGQGLEFLIYFQGNSAPDKSGLPSDRFSAERTGGSVSTLTIQRTQQEDSAVYLCASSLSHSSSYEQYFGPGTRLTVT.